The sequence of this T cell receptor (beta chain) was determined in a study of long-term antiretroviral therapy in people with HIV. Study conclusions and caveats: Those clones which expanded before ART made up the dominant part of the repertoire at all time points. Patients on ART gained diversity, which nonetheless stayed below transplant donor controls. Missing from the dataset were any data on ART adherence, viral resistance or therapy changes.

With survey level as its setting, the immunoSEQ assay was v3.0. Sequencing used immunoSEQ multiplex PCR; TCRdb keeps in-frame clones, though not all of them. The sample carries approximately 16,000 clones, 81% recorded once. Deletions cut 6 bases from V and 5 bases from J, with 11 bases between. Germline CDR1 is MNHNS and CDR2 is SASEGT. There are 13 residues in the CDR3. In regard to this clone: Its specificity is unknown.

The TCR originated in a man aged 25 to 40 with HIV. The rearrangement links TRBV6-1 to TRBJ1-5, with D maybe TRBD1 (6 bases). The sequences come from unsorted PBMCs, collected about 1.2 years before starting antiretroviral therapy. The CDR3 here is CASRDYRDQPQHF. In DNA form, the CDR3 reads TGTGCCAGCAGAGACTACAGGGATCAGCCCCAGCATTTT.